Following are 18 T cell receptor beta chains from one sample sequenced in a study of shared clonotypes between healthy human individuals. The naive CD8 population came from CD45RO-negative cells selected for CCR7, without terminally differentiated effector memory CD45RA+ cells. Using immunoSEQ multiplex PCR, the repertoire was profiled, and TCRdb retains in-frame clones only, with some absent. The profile shows around 560,000 clones, about 95% of them singletons. The sample was naive CD8+ T cells sorted from blood. All receptors come from a woman aged 30 to 39 in good health.

The rearrangement uses TRBV6-5 and TRBJ1-1; 9 nucleotides align to TRBD1. Germline V gene lookup returns CDR1 MNHEY and CDR2 SVGAGI. The CDR3 has 13 residues. V dropped 5 bases and J dropped 8; count of bases not matched to a gene: 6. CDR3 nucleotides: TGTGCCAGCAGTGGCCCGGGACAGGGAGAAGCTTTCTTT. It specifies CASSGPGQGEAFF.

The V gene is TRBV5-1, the J gene TRBJ1-2; TRBD1 aligns across 7 bases. CDR1 and CDR2 from the germline V gene are SGHRS and YFSETQ. The CDR3 runs 15 residues. V trimming: 0 bases; J trimming: 3 bases; junction bases outside the gene matches: 5. The CDR3 region is CASSLDRGVDYGYTF. CDR3 nucleotide sequence: TGCGCCAGCAGCTTGGACAGGGGAGTGGACTATGGCTACACCTTC.

The J gene is TRBJ1-2, the V gene TRBV9; 8 nucleotides agree with TRBD1. This CDR3 has 15 amino acids. The V and J ends lost 2 bases and 4 bases, in that order; junction bases with no gene match: 7. Germline V gene sequence: CDR1 SGDLS, CDR2 YYNGEE. CDR3 coding DNA: TGTGCCAGCAGCGTCACCGGGACAGGATTCTATGGCTACACCTTC. Its translation: CASSVTGTGFYGYTF.

The gene calls are TRBV7-9 and TRBJ2-7, with 8 nucleotides matching TRBD2. V was clipped by 4 bases and J by 0 bases; unmatched bases: 5. The CDR3 consists of 15 residues. The germline CDR1 and CDR2 sequences are SEHNR and FQNEAQ (reference sequence). The CDR3 is CASSSSSGYSYEQYF. DNA for the CDR3: TGTGCCAGCAGCTCCTCTAGCGGGTACTCCTACGAGCAGTACTTC.

In DNA form, the CDR3 reads TGCGCCAGCAGCTGGACAGGGGGTCCCGGGGAGCTGTTTTTT. Its translation is CASSWTGGPGELFF. The chain carries TRBV5-1 and TRBJ2-2, with 10 bases aligning to TRBD1. CDR1 and CDR2 from the germline V gene are SGHRS and YFSETQ. The CDR3 runs to 14 residues. The trim removed 3 bases at V and 6 bases at J, leaving 2 bases unmatched.

The chain is built from TRBV30 and TRBJ2-7, with 7 bases fitting TRBD2. V gave up 4 bases and J gave up 6 bases; unmatched junction bases: 15. This CDR3 region has 15 residues. The V gene's germline CDR1 is GTSNPN and CDR2 SVGIG (reference sequence). The CDR3 loop reads CAWTTLGASGSEQYF. CDR3 nucleotides: TGTGCCTGGACCACTTTAGGGGCTAGCGGCAGCGAGCAGTACTTC.

The gene calls are TRBV6-1 and TRBJ1-5; no clear D. The CDR3 covers 15 residues. Trimming removed 6 bases at V and 5 bases at J, with 17 bases between. Germline loops: CDR1 MNHNS, CDR2 SASEGT. As DNA, the CDR3 is TGTGCCAGCAGCGACACAGTGCGTAGTGATCAGCCCCAGCATTTT. Protein product: CASSDTVRSDQPQHF.

This clone was detected a few times. This sequence joins TRBV6-5 and TRBJ1-2; D not certain. The CDR3 spans 13 residues. Between the trimmed V and J ends, which lost 3 bases and 0 bases, there was a span of 5 bases. The germline CDR1 and CDR2 sequences are MNHEY and SVGAGI. CDR3 sequence reads: CASSYEPNYGYTF. For the CDR3, the DNA is TGTGCCAGCAGTTATGAGCCTAACTATGGCTACACCTTC.

V usage is TRBV28 and J usage is TRBJ2-7; 7 positions agree with TRBD1. The CDR3 sequence is 14 residues long. V gave up 1 base and J gave up 7 bases; unmatched junction bases: 7. CDR1 MDHEN and CDR2 SYDVKM come from the germline V gene. The CDR3 bases are TGTGCCAGCAGTTTATACAGGGGCCTAGGAGAGCAGTACTTC. Residues: CASSLYRGLGEQYF.

This chain connects TRBV25-1 to TRBJ2-7; D is unclear. Germline lookup yields CDR1 MGHDK and CDR2 SYGVNS. CDR3 size: 13 residues. Deletions cut 8 bases from V and 0 bases from J, with 11 bases between. CDR3 nucleotide sequence: TGTGCCAGCGCCGGGTATAACTCCTACGAGCAGTACTTC. This sequence encodes CASAGYNSYEQYF.

The rearrangement uses TRBV5-8 and TRBJ2-7, with D perhaps matching TRBD1 (5 bases). Trimming left V 0 bases short and J 0 bases short, with 10 bases between. Per the germline V gene, CDR1 is SGHTS and CDR2 is YDEGEE. The CDR3 has 15 amino acids. CDR3 DNA: TGTGCCAGCAGCTTGGTTGGGGCGACCTCCTACGAGCAGTACTTC. Its translation is CASSLVGATSYEQYF. The variable domain in full, completed from reference TRBV5-8 and TRBJ2-7, reads EAGVTQSPTHLIKTRGQQATLRCSPISGHTSVYWYQQALGLGLQFLLWYDEGEERNRGNFPPRFSGRQFPNYSSELNVNALELEDSALYLCASSLVGATSYEQYFGPGTRLTVT.

J is TRBJ2-5 and V is TRBV5-1, with D perhaps matching TRBD2 (5 bases). Germline assignment: CDR1 SGHRS and CDR2 YFSETQ. V shed 0 bases and J shed 3 bases, with 21 bases lying between them. CDR3 length: 18 residues. Here the CDR3 reads CASSLGDLLGNVKETQYF. Here the CDR3 DNA reads TGCGCCAGCAGCTTGGGAGACCTACTAGGAAATGTTAAAGAGACCCAGTACTTC.

The chain links TRBV29-1 to TRBJ2-7, with 9 bases aligning to TRBD2. V dropped 6 bases and J dropped 5; count of bases not matched to a gene: 8. From germline, CDR1 is SQVTM and CDR2 ANQGSEA. The CDR3 loop spans 13 amino acids. The CDR3 loop is CSVEGLATHEQYF. CDR3 coding DNA: TGCAGCGTGGAGGGACTAGCTACCCACGAGCAGTACTTC.

The CDR3 region has the DNA TGTGCCAGTAGTATCGGAACCGGGAGGGAGAACACTGAAGCTTTCTTT. Its protein is CASSIGTGRENTEAFF. J is TRBJ1-1 and V is TRBV19; no clear D gene. Trimming removed 3 bases from V and 1 base from J, with 15 bases in between. CDR3 length: 16 amino acids. Germline CDR1 reads LNHDA; CDR2 reads SQIVND (reference sequence).

The V and J genes are TRBV15 and TRBJ2-5; TRBD1 or TRBD2 may be the D gene (5 bases each). The J call may be wrong; the DNA end is better matched by TRBJ2-7. Germline V gene lookup returns CDR1 LNHNV and CDR2 YYDKDF (reference sequence). This CDR3 contains 13 residues. The CDR3 spells CATTGTDTYEQYF. The CDR3 coding sequence is TGTGCCACTACGGGGACGGACACCTACGAGCAGTACTTC.

The chain couples TRBV28 to TRBJ2-7, with TRBD1 matching over 7 bases. V lost 10 bases and J lost 2; bases outside the gene matches: 11. This CDR3 comprises 14 residues. Per the germline V gene, CDR1 is MDHEN and CDR2 is SYDVKM. CDR3 amino acids: CAIHKTGQTYEQYF. Written as DNA, the CDR3 is TGTGCCATCCATAAGACAGGGCAGACCTACGAGCAGTACTTC.

This clone occurred once. V is TRBV5-6 and J is TRBJ2-7, with 10 bases that match TRBD1. The CDR3 extends over 15 amino acids. Trimming at V came to 0 bases and at J to 4 bases, leaving 4 bases not matched to a gene. Germline CDR1 and CDR2: SGHDT and YYEEEE. CDR3 DNA: TGTGCCAGCAGCTTGGCCGCGGGACAGGGGTACGAGCAGTACTTC. Protein: CASSLAAGQGYEQYF.

The chain employs TRBV27 and TRBJ2-7; TRBD1 or TRBD2 may be the D gene (5 bases each). V was shortened by 2 bases and J by 2 bases, with 10 bases between the two germline ends. Germline CDR1 and CDR2: MNHEY and SMNVEV (reference sequence). The CDR3 spans 14 residues. The CDR3 sequence: CASSLRGRAYEQYF. CDR3 coding DNA: TGTGCCAGCAGTTTACGGGGCAGGGCCTACGAGCAGTACTTC.